The rows below give T cell receptor beta chains drawn from one sample of a study of blood T cells in healthy people across ages. TCRdb redid the calling of the 5' RACE reads with MiXCR, one entry per CDR3 protein. Among around 1,700,000 distinct CDR3 sequences listed, about 28% were seen once. Sequencing used blood. The receptors were sampled from a woman in her 30s in good health. Both conserved end residues are part of each CDR3. D genes are given only for firm matches. Size is stated for part of the rows, as once, few or many counts, or as a class when the clone is expanded.

TRBV5-5,many,TRBJ2-3,-,CASSLVLADTQYF,TGTGCCAGCAGCTTGGTTCTCGCAGATACGCAGTATTTT
TRBV6-5,few,TRBJ2-2,TRBD2,CASNRGLAGNTGELFF,TGTGCCAGCAATAGGGGACTAGCGGGGAACACCGGGGAGCTGTTTTTT
TRBV20-1,-,TRBJ2-1,TRBD1,CSARVVAGTASSHSYNEQFF,TGCAGTGCTAGAGTTGTGGCCGGGACAGCCTCAAGTCACTCCTACAATGAGCAGTTCTTC
TRBV5-1,-,TRBJ1-1,-,CASSLGRDTSYTEAFF,TGCGCCAGCAGCTTGGGGCGGGACACCTCGTACACTGAAGCTTTCTTT
TRBV12-3/TRBV12-4,few,TRBJ1-6,TRBD1,CASSLTGLAPLHF,TGTGCCAGCAGTTTGACAGGGTTGGCACCCCTCCACTTT
TRBV10-3,many,TRBJ2-7,-,CAISESILTYEQYF,TGTGCCATCAGTGAGTCTATCTTAACCTACGAGCAGTACTTC
TRBV10-3,-,TRBJ1-3,-,CATTPDLSGNTIYF,TGTGCCACGACACCAGACCTCTCTGGAAACACCATATATTTT
TRBV5-5,-,TRBJ2-7,-,CASSLGAQGLGSYEQYF,TGTGCCAGCAGCTTGGGGGCACAGGGCCTTGGCTCCTACGAGCAGTACTTC
TRBV2,-,TRBJ2-4,TRBD1,CASRPGQGTKNIQYF,TGTGCCAGCAGGCCGGGACAGGGAACCAAAAACATTCAGTACTTC
TRBV6-1,many,TRBJ2-1,TRBD1,CASRGQGSSYNEQFF,TGTGCCAGCAGAGGACAGGGGAGCTCCTACAATGAGCAGTTCTTC
TRBV20-1,few,TRBJ2-1,TRBD2,CSAPRPIAGGHNEQFF,TGCAGTGCTCCTCGACCGATAGCGGGAGGTCACAATGAGCAGTTCTTC
TRBV5-1,few,TRBJ1-2,-,CASSFSIGAVDYTF,TGCGCCAGCAGCTTTAGCATCGGGGCGGTGGACTACACCTTC